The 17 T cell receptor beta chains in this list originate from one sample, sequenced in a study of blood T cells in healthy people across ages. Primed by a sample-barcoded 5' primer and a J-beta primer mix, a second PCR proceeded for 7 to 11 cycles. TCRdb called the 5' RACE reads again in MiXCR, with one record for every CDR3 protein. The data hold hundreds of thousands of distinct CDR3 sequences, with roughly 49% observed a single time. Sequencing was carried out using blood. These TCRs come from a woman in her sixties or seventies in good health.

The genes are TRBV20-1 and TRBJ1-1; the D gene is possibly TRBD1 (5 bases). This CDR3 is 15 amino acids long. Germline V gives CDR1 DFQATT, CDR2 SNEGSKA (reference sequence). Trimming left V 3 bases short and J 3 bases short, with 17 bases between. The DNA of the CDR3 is TGCAGTGCTAGCAGGGAAGGTCGGTTGGACACTGAAGCTTTCTTT. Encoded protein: CSASREGRLDTEAFF.

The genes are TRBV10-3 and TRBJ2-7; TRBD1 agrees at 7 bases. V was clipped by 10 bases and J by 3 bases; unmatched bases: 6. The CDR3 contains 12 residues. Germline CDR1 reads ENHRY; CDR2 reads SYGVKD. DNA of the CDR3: TGTGCCACCGAGGGACAGAGCTACGAGCAGTACTTC. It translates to CATEGQSYEQYF.

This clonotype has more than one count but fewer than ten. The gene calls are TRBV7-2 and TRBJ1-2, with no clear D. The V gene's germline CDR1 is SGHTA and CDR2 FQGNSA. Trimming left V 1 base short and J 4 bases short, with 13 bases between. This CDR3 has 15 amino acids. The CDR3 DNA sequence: TGTGCCAGCAGCTTAGAGAGTCAGCCGACCTATGGCTACACCTTC. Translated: CASSLESQPTYGYTF.

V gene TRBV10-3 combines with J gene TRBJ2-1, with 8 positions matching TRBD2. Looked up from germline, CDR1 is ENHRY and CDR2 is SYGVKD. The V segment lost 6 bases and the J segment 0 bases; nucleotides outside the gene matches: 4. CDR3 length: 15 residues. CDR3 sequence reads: CAISTSGSSYNEQFF. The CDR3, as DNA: TGTGCCATCAGCACGAGCGGGAGCTCCTACAATGAGCAGTTCTTC.

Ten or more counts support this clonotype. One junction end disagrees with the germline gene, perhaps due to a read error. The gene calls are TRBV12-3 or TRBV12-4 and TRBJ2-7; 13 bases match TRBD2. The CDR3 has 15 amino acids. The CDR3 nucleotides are TGCGCCAGCAGCTCCGGACTAGCGGGAGTCTACGAGCAGTACTTC. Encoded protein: CASSSGLAGVYEQYF.

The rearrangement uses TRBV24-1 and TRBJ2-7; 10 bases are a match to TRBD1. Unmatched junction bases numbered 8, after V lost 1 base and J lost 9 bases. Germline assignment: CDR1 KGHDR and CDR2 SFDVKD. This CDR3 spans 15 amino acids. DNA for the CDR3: TGTGCCACCAGTGATTTTCCGGGACAGGGGTCCAGGCAGTACTTC. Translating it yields CATSDFPGQGSRQYF.

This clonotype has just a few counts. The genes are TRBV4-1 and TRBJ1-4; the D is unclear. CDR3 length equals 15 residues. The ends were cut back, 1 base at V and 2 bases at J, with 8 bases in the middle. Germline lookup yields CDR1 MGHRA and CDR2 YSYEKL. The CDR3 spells CASSQVGVTNEKLFF. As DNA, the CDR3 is TGCGCCAGCAGCCAAGTTGGTGTCACTAATGAAAAACTGTTTTTT.

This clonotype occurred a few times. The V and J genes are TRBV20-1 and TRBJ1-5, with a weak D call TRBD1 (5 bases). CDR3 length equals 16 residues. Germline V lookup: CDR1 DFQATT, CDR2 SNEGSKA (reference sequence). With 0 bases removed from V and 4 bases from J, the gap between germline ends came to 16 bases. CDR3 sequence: CSARDQGKAKNQPQHF. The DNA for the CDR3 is TGCAGTGCTAGAGATCAGGGTAAGGCAAAGAATCAGCCCCAGCATTTT.

The CDR3 DNA reads TGCAGTGCTCTAGCGGGAGTTCCAGAGACCCAGTACTTC. Its protein product is CSALAGVPETQYF. The chain links TRBV20-1 to TRBJ2-5; 10 bases align to TRBD2. CDR1 is DFQATT, CDR2 SNEGSKA, per germline (reference sequence). The junction had 4 bases not matched to a gene; V was cut back by 5 bases and J by 4 bases. The CDR3 has 13 residues.

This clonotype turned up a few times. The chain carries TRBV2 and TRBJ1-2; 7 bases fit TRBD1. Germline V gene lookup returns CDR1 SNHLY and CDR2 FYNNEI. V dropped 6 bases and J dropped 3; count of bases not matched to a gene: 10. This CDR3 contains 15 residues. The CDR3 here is CASRQDRQGHYGYTF. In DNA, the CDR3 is TGTGCCAGCAGACAAGACCGACAGGGCCACTATGGCTACACCTTC.

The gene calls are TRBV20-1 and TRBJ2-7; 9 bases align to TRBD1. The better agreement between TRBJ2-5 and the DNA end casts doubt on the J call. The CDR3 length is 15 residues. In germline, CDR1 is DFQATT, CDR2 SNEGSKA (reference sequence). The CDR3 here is CSAIPFRDREETQYF. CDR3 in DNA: TGCAGTGCTATCCCCTTTCGGGACAGGGAAGAGACCCAGTACTTC.

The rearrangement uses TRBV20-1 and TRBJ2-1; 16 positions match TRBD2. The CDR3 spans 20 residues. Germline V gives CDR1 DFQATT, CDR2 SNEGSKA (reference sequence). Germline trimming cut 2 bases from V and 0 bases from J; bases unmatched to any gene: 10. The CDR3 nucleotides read TGCAGTGCTAGACGCCAAATAGGGACTAGCGGGAGGGCCTCCTACAATGAGCAGTTCTTC. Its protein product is CSARRQIGTSGRASYNEQFF.

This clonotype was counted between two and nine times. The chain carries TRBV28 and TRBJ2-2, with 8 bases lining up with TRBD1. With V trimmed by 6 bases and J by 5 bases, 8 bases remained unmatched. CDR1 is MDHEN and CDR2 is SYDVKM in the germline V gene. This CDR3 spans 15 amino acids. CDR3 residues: CASRPDRGSTGELFF. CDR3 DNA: TGTGCCAGCAGGCCAGACAGGGGTTCGACCGGGGAGCTGTTTTTT.

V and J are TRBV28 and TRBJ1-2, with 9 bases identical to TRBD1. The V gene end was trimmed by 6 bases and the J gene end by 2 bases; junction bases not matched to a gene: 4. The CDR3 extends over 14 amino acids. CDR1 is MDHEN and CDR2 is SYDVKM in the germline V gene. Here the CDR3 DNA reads TGTGCCAGCAGCGGGACAGGGAAAAACTATGGCTACACCTTC. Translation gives CASSGTGKNYGYTF.

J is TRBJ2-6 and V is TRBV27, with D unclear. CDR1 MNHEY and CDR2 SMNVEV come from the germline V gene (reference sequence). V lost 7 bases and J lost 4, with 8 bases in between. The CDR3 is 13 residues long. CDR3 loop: CASKVAGANVLTF. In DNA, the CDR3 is TGTGCCAGCAAGGTGGCGGGGGCCAACGTCCTGACTTTC.

The CDR3 here is CASSVGPPLSEQYF. CDR3 nucleotide sequence: TGTGCCAGCAGCGTCGGGCCCCCGCTCTCCGAGCAGTACTTC. The rearrangement links TRBV9 to TRBJ2-7, with no clear D. This CDR3 has 14 residues. The germline V gene encodes CDR1 SGDLS and CDR2 YYNGEE. Trimming pared 2 bases from V and 6 bases from J, leaving 15 bases between.

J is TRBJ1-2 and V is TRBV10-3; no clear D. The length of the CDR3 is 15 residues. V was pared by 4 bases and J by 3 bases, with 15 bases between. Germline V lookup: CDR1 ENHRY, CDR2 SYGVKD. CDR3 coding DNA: TGTGCCATCAGTGGTCTTGCGGGGTTAGACTATGGCTACACCTTC. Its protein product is CAISGLAGLDYGYTF.